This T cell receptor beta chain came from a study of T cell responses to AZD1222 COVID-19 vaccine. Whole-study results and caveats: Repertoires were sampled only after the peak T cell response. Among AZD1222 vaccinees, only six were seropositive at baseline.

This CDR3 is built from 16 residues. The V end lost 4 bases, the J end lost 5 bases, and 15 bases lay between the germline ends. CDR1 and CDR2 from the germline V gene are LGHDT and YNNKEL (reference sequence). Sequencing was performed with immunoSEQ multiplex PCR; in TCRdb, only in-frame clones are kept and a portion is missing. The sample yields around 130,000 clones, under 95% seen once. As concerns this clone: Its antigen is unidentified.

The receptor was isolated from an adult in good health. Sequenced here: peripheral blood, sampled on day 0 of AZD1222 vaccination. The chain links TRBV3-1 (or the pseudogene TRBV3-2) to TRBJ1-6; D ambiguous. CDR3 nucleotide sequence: TGTGCCAGCAGCCTCTCAGCGCAGCTAGATAATTCACCCCTCCACTTT. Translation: CASSLSAQLDNSPLHF.